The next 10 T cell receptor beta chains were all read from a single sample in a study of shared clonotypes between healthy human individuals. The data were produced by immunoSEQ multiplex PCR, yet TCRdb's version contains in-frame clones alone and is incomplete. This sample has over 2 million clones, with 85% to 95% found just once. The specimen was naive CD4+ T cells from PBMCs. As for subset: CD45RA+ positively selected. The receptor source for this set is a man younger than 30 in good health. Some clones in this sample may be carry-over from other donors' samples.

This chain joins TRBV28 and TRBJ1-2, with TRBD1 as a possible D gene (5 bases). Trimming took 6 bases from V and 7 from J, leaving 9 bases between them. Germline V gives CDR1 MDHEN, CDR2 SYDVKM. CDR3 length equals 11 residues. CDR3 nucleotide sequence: TGTGCCAGCAGGCGGGACGGTGGCTACACCTTC. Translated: CASRRDGGYTF.

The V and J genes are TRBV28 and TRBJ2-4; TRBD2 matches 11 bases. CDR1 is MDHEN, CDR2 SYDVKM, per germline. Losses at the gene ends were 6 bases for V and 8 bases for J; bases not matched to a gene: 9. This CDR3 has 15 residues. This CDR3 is CASSIISGRAHIQYF. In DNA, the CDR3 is TGTGCCAGCAGCATCATTAGCGGGAGGGCGCACATTCAGTACTTC.

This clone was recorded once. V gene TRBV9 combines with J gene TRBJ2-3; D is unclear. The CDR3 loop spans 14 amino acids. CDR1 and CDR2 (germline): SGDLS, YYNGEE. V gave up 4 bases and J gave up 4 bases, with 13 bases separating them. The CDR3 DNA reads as TGTGCCAGCAGCAACCCTAGGGCGGCAGATACGCAGTATTTT. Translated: CASSNPRAADTQYF. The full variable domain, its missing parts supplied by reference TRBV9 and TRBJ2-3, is DSGVTQTPKHLITATGQRVTLRCSPRSGDLSVYWYQQSLDQGLQFLIQYYNGEERAKGNILERFSAQQFPDLHSELNLSSLELGDSALYFCASSNPRAADTQYFGPGTRLTVL.

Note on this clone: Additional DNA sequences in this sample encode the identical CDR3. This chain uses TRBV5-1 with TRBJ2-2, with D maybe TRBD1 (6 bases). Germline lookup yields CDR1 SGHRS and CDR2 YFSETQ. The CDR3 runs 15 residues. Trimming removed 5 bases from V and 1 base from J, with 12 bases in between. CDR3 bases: TGCGCCAGCAGTCTCGAACAGGGGAACACCGGGGAGCTGTTTTTT. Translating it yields CASSLEQGNTGELFF. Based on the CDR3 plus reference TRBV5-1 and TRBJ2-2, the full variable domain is KAGVTQTPRYLIKTRGQQVTLSCSPISGHRSVSWYQQTPGQGLQFLFEYFSETQRNKGNFPGRFSGRQFSNSRSEMNVSTLELGDSALYLCASSLEQGNTGELFFGEGSRLTVL.

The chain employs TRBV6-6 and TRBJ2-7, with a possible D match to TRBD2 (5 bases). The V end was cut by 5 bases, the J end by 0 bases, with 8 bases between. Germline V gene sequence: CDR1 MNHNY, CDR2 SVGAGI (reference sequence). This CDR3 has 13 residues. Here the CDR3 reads CASSPRDSYEQYF. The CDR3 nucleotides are TGTGCCAGCAGTCCTCGGGACTCCTACGAGCAGTACTTC.

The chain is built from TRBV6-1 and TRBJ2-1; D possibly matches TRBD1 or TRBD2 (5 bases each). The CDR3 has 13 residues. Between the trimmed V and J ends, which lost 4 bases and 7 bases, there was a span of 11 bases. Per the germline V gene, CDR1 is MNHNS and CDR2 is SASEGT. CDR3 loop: CASSGPGRNEQFF. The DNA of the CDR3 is TGTGCCAGCAGTGGGCCGGGACGTAATGAGCAGTTCTTC.

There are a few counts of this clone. The DNA of the CDR3 is TGTGCCAGTAGTTCCTCCAGGGGGGTTGGGAAACTGTTTTTT. As protein: CASSSSRGVGKLFF. V and J are TRBV19 and TRBJ1-4; the match to TRBD1 covers 7 bases. Germline V gene sequence: CDR1 LNHDA, CDR2 SQIVND (reference sequence). The CDR3 is 14 amino acids. The junction had 11 bases not matched to a gene; V was cut back by 5 bases and J by 11 bases.

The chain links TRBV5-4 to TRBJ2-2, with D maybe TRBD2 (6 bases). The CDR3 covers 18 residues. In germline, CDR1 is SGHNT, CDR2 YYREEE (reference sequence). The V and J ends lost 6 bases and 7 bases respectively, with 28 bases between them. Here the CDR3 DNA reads TGTGCCAGCACGGTTTCCGATTTAGGTCCTATCGGGGGCGGGGAGCTGTTTTTT. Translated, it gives CASTVSDLGPIGGGELFF. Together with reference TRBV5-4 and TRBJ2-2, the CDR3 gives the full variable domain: ETGVTQSPTHLIKTRGQQVTLRCSSQSGHNTVSWYQQALGQGPQFIFQYYREEENGRGNFPPRFSGLQFPNYSSELNVNALELDDSALYLCASTVSDLGPIGGGELFFGEGSRLTVL.

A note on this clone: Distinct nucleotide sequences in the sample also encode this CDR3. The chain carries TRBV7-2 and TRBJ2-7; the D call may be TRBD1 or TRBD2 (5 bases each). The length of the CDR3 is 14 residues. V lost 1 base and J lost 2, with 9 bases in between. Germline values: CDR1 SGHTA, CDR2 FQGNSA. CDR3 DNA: TGTGCCAGCAGCTTAGGGGGGACCACCTACGAGCAGTACTTC. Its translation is CASSLGGTTYEQYF.

The CDR3 reads CASSPLAIASTDTQYF. DNA of the CDR3: TGCGCCAGCAGCCCCCTAGCGATAGCTAGCACAGATACGCAGTATTTT. The V call is TRBV5-1, the J call TRBJ2-3; perhaps TRBD2 as D (6 bases). The CDR3 is 16 amino acids. V was trimmed by 4 bases and J by 0 bases, leaving 15 bases between them. Looked up from germline, CDR1 is SGHRS and CDR2 is YFSETQ.